The TCR beta chain described here comes from a study of T cells after yellow fever vaccination. On the study more broadly: Preparing low-cell-number fractions relied on SMART-Seq v4 Ultra Low Input.

In germline, CDR1 is LGHNA, CDR2 YNFKEQ. After removal of 3 bases from V and 2 bases from J, the junction contained 9 bases not matched to a gene. The CDR3 totals 16 residues. There are a few counts of this clonotype. As yet, its antigen is unknown. A universal primer site and UMIs were added as TCR cDNA was made by 5'RACE template switching. In TCRdb, the 5' RACE reads were re-called with MiXCR into one record per CDR3 protein. Seen here are around 100,000 distinct CDR3 sequences, approximately 8.4% observed once, and the top ten hold 25%. Study-level results: Contaminants from the bulk population, in the form of abundant clonotypes, could be found in FACS-sorted repertoires.

Sequencing used CD8+ T cells sorted from PBMCs, obtained 45 days after the yellow fever booster vaccination. The chain links TRBV4-2 to TRBJ2-7; 8 nucleotides line up with TRBD2. This sequence was found in a man younger than 40 who received the YFV17D yellow fever vaccine. The CDR3 sequence: CASSQSQLAAAYEQYF. As DNA, the CDR3 is TGTGCCAGCAGCCAGTCCCAACTAGCGGCCGCCTACGAGCAGTACTTC.